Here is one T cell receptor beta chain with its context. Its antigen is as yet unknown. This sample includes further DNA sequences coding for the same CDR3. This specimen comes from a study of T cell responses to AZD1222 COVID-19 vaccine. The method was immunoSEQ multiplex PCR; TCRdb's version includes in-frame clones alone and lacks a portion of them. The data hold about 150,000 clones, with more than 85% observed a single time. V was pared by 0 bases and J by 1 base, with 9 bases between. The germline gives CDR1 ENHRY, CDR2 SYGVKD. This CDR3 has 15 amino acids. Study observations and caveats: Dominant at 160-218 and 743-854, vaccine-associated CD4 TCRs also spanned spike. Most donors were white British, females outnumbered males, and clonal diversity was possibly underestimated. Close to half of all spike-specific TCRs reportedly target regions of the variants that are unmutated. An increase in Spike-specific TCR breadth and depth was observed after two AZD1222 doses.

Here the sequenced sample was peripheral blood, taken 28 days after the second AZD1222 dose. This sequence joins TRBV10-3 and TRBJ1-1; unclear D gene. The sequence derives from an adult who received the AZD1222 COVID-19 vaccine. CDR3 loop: CAISESGPGNTEAFF. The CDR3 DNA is TGTGCCATCAGTGAGTCCGGTCCAGGGAACACTGAAGCTTTCTTT.